The 27 T cell receptor beta chains below all came from one sample that was sequenced in a study of CD8+CD57+ T cells in acquired aplastic anemia. Patients selected for sequencing had displayed CD8+CD57+ cell expansion by flow cytometry. Profiling of TCR beta VDJ combinations and CDR3 sequences used genomic DNA as template. TCRdb reprocessed the reads with MiXCR, giving one entry per CDR3 protein. The sample includes roughly 500,000 distinct CDR3 sequences, around 30% seen only once; the top ten take nearly 0.85%. Sequencing was performed on sorted CD4+, CD8+, or CD8+CD57+ T cells (not recorded which) from PBMCs. The receptors were sampled from a human donor with aplastic anemia.

This sequence joins TRBV14 and TRBJ1-1; D is unresolved. The V end lost 0 bases, the J end lost 6 bases, and 14 bases lay between the germline ends. Germline CDR1 is SGHDN and CDR2 is FVKESK. This CDR3 spans 15 amino acids. The CDR3 DNA is TGTGCCAGCAGCCAAGATCTGGGGAGAAGGGCTGAAGCTTTCTTT. Translated: CASSQDLGRRAEAFF.

The chain has TRBV15 and TRBJ1-5, with 7 bases that match TRBD1. This CDR3 has 16 amino acids. V lost 3 bases, J lost 5 bases, and 10 bases stayed unmatched. Germline V gives CDR1 LNHNV, CDR2 YYDKDF (reference sequence). This CDR3 reads CATSSRTGTDYQPQHF. In DNA form, the CDR3 reads TGTGCCACCAGCAGCCGCACCGGGACAGACTATCAGCCCCAGCATTTT.

This clonotype has just a few counts. The gene calls are TRBV20-1 and TRBJ2-3; the match to TRBD1 covers 7 bases. The CDR3 is 17 residues long. Germline V CDR1 and CDR2: DFQATT, SNEGSKA (reference sequence). V dropped 2 bases and J dropped 2; count of bases not matched to a gene: 13. CDR3 sequence: CSARSTPGQTFTDTQYF. CDR3 bases: TGCAGTGCTAGATCGACTCCGGGACAGACTTTCACAGATACGCAGTATTTT.

The J gene is TRBJ1-1, the V gene TRBV4-3, with TRBD1 as a possible D gene (5 bases). This CDR3 has 15 residues. Germline V lookup: CDR1 LGHNA, CDR2 YSLEER. V was clipped by 1 base and J by 3 bases, with 12 bases between them. The CDR3 spells CASSQALDRYTEAFF. CDR3 DNA: TGCGCCAGCAGCCAAGCCCTTGACAGATACACTGAAGCTTTCTTT.

This clonotype was recorded a few times. The chain couples TRBV15 to TRBJ2-7; 8 bases fit TRBD2. Germline V gives CDR1 LNHNV, CDR2 YYDKDF (reference sequence). The CDR3 length is 14 residues. V lost 9 bases to trimming and J lost 1 base; unmatched junction nucleotides: 8. This CDR3 reads CATWLVAGSYEQYF. CDR3 DNA: TGTGCCACTTGGTTAGTAGCGGGGTCCTACGAGCAGTACTTC.

The count of this clonotype is one. CDR3 sequence reads: CARVPRGLGNEQFF. The CDR3 coding sequence is TGTGCTAGAGTTCCTAGGGGTCTAGGCAATGAGCAGTTCTTC. This sequence joins TRBV7-7 and TRBJ2-1; D possibly corresponds to TRBD1 (5 bases). This CDR3 is built from 14 residues. Germline CDR1 is SSHAT and CDR2 is FNYEAQ (reference sequence).

The rearrangement uses TRBV20-1 and TRBJ1-5; D not certain. V lost 4 bases, J lost 0 bases, and 13 bases lay in between. Germline V gene data show CDR1 as DFQATT and CDR2 as SNEGSKA (reference sequence). The CDR3 sequence is 15 residues long. CDR3 amino acids: CSAKAVGYSNQPQHF. DNA of the CDR3: TGCAGTGCTAAAGCCGTGGGCTATAGCAATCAGCCCCAGCATTTT.

Comments on this clonotype: A much larger clonotype is one base distant, so this may be a read error. The gene calls are TRBV2 and TRBJ2-2; D is perhaps TRBD1 (5 bases). Germline V gene lookup returns CDR1 SNHLY and CDR2 FYNNEI. The CDR3 runs 13 residues. CDR3 DNA: TGTGCCAGCGGTGAAGGGGCCCTTAGTGGGCTGTTTTTT. Encoded protein: CASGEGALSGLFF.

This chain joins TRBV20-1 and TRBJ1-1; D might be TRBD1 (5 bases). Germline V gene data show CDR1 as DFQATT and CDR2 as SNEGSKA (reference sequence). With 5 bases removed from V and 6 bases from J, the gap between germline ends came to 13 bases. The CDR3 spans 12 residues. DNA of the CDR3: TGCAGTGCTCGCACTTGGGGGGCTGAAGCTTTCTTT. Translating it yields CSARTWGAEAFF.

This clonotype was seen many times. This sequence joins TRBV19 and TRBJ1-4; weak D call: TRBD1 (6 bases). Germline V gene sequence: CDR1 LNHDA, CDR2 SQIVND (reference sequence). The CDR3 is 13 residues long. Trimming removed 4 bases from V and 10 bases from J, with 13 bases in between. The CDR3 DNA is TGTGCCAGTAGTACAGGACAGTCGGGAAAACTGTTTTTT. Its translation: CASSTGQSGKLFF.

About this clonotype itself: Just one base apart from a much larger clone, this may be a read error. The rearrangement uses TRBV7-8 and TRBJ1-1; D is unresolved. The CDR3 is 13 amino acids. Germline lookup yields CDR1 SGHVS and CDR2 FQNEAQ. The CDR3 region is CVSSFDSNTEAFF. CDR3 in DNA: TGTGTCAGCAGCTTTGACTCGAACACTGAAGCTTTCTTT.

This clonotype came up many times. The rearrangement links TRBV25-1 to TRBJ2-5; 7 bases map to TRBD1. The CDR3 runs 15 residues. In germline, CDR1 is MGHDK, CDR2 SYGVNS. Trimming cost V 4 bases and J 2 bases; bases outside gene matches: 7. In nucleotides, the CDR3 is TGTGCCAGCAGTGCCGACAGGGTAGGGCAAGAGACCCAGTACTTC. This gives the protein CASSADRVGQETQYF.

This clonotype was picked up many times. The chain is built from TRBV19 and TRBJ1-5; the match to TRBD1 covers 8 bases. This CDR3 region has 16 residues. From germline, CDR1 is LNHDA and CDR2 SQIVND (reference sequence). The trim removed 3 bases at V and 5 bases at J, leaving 9 bases unmatched. CDR3 protein: CASSIVGRGLYQPQHF. CDR3 DNA: TGTGCCAGTAGTATTGTTGGCAGGGGGCTGTATCAGCCCCAGCATTTT.

The chain has TRBV5-5 and TRBJ1-5; possibly TRBD1 for D (5 bases). The ends were cut back, 5 bases at V and 5 bases at J, with 20 bases in the middle. CDR1 is SGHKS, CDR2 YYEKEE, per germline (reference sequence). This CDR3 region has 16 residues. CDR3 sequence reads: CASSTQGAGFDQPQHF. The CDR3 bases are TGTGCCAGCAGTACCCAAGGGGCTGGATTTGATCAGCCCCAGCATTTT. Full variable domain (missing parts from reference TRBV5-5 and TRBJ1-5): DAGVTQSPTHLIKTRGQQVTLRCSPISGHKSVSWYQQVLGQGPQFIFQYYEKEERGRGNFPDRFSARQFPNYSSELNVNALLLGDSALYLCASSTQGAGFDQPQHFGDGTRLSIL.

The sample holds a few counts of this clonotype. The chain employs TRBV7-2 and TRBJ2-7; 14 positions match TRBD2. CDR1 and CDR2 from the germline V gene are SGHTA and FQGNSA. CDR3 size: 15 residues. With 5 bases clipped from V and 6 bases from J, the junction kept 6 bases outside the gene matches. The CDR3 here is CASSPTGLAGGEQYF. The CDR3 coding sequence is TGTGCCAGCAGCCCAACTGGACTAGCGGGAGGCGAGCAGTACTTC.

This clonotype was picked up many times. The J gene is TRBJ1-2, the V gene TRBV6-5, with D tentatively TRBD1 (5 bases). The length of the CDR3 is 13 residues. Germline-derived CDR1 and CDR2 are MNHEY and SVGAGI. Trimming stripped 4 bases from V and 8 bases from J, with 14 bases between. The CDR3, as DNA: TGTGCCAGCAGTTTTCAAGGGGATGGGGGCTACACCTTC. Protein product: CASSFQGDGGYTF.

This clonotype was counted a few times. This CDR3 is CASSLGESREQYF. DNA of the CDR3: TGTGCCAGCAGCTTGGGTGAGTCGAGGGAGCAGTACTTC. The V and J genes are TRBV5-4 and TRBJ2-7; D is ambiguous. CDR3 length equals 13 residues. Trimming shortened V by 0 bases and J by 7 bases, and 11 bases separated the two germline ends. Per germline, CDR1 SGHNT and CDR2 YYREEE (reference sequence).

This clonotype came up once. The rearrangement joins TRBV20-1 to TRBJ2-1; 11 bases match TRBD2. V gave up 2 bases and J gave up 8 bases; unmatched junction bases: 11. The CDR3 loop spans 16 amino acids. Looked up from germline, CDR1 is DFQATT and CDR2 is SNEGSKA (reference sequence). CDR3 nucleotide sequence: TGCAGTGCTAGATCATACACTAGCGGGAGAAGGTATGAGCAGTTCTTC. This sequence encodes CSARSYTSGRRYEQFF.

This clonotype was detected ten times or more. V gene TRBV25-1 combines with J gene TRBJ1-1; a possible D gene is TRBD1 (5 bases). This CDR3 region has 14 residues. Germline CDR1 reads MGHDK; CDR2 reads SYGVNS. V was clipped by 3 bases and J by 1 base, with 9 bases between them. This CDR3 reads CASSEAGRNTEAFF. CDR3 coding DNA: TGTGCCAGCAGTGAGGCAGGGAGGAACACTGAAGCTTTCTTT. Supplemented by reference TRBV25-1 and TRBJ1-1, the full variable domain reads EADIYQTPRYLVIGTGKKITLECSQTMGHDKMYWYQQDPGMELHLIHYSYGVNSTEKGDLSSESTVSRIRTEHFPLTLESARPSHTSQYLCASSEAGRNTEAFFGQGTRLTVV.

As regards this clonotype: At one end the junction does not follow the germline gene, possibly because of a read error. The chain has TRBV10-3 and TRBJ1-2; D remains unclear. The CDR3 totals 16 residues. Germline assignment: CDR1 ENHRY and CDR2 SYGVKD. The DNA for the CDR3 is TGTGCCAGCAGTGACCCGACCCTGACGGACAACTATGGCTACACCTTC. Its translation: CASSDPTLTDNYGYTF.

The count of this clonotype is one. The V call is TRBV5-4, the J call TRBJ2-1; 7 nucleotides agree with TRBD1. The V gene end was trimmed by 4 bases and the J gene end by 7 bases; junction bases not matched to a gene: 5. The CDR3 is made up of 13 amino acids. Germline V gene sequence: CDR1 SGHNT, CDR2 YYREEE (reference sequence). The CDR3 loop is CASSVQGPNEQFF. Here the CDR3 DNA reads TGTGCCAGCAGCGTACAGGGGCCGAATGAGCAGTTCTTC. Full variable domain (outside the CDR3, taken from reference TRBV5-4 and TRBJ2-1): ETGVTQSPTHLIKTRGQQVTLRCSSQSGHNTVSWYQQALGQGPQFIFQYYREEENGRGNFPPRFSGLQFPNYSSELNVNALELDDSALYLCASSVQGPNEQFFGPGTRLTVL.

Worth noting for this clonotype: A much larger clone is a single base away; this may be a read error. The rearrangement joins TRBV19 to TRBJ2-1; the D gene could be TRBD1 or TRBD2 (5 bases each). The CDR3 runs 15 residues. Germline-derived CDR1 and CDR2 are LNHDA and SQIVND (reference sequence). CDR3 sequence (DNA): TGTGCCAGTAGTTTCGAGGGGTCCCTGGGGAATGGGCAGTTCTTC. Its translation: CASSFEGSLGNGQFF.

CDR3 bases: TGTGCCAGCTCACCCGCACCGGACAGTCGAGGCGACACCTTC. Its protein product is CASSPAPDSRGDTF. This chain uses TRBV18 with TRBJ1-2, with a possible D match to TRBD1 (6 bases). The CDR3 runs to 14 residues. Trimming removed 3 bases from V and 12 bases from J, with 20 bases in between. Germline V gene sequence: CDR1 KGHSH, CDR2 LQKENI.

V gene TRBV7-8 combines with J gene TRBJ2-7; unclear D gene. Deletions cut 1 base from V and 7 bases from J, with 11 bases between. This CDR3 is built from 13 residues. From germline, CDR1 is SGHVS and CDR2 FQNEAQ. Here the CDR3 reads CASSLERSWEQYF. The DNA for the CDR3 is TGTGCCAGCAGCTTAGAGCGATCCTGGGAGCAGTACTTC.

In its sample, this clonotype was seen many times. V usage is TRBV7-3 and J usage is TRBJ1-1; D unresolved. Germline CDR1 reads SGHTA; CDR2 reads FQGTGA. V was shortened by 0 bases and J by 1 base, with 6 bases between the two germline ends. The length of the CDR3 is 14 residues. The CDR3 DNA reads TGTGCCAGCAGCTTAACAGGCCCGAACACTGAAGCTTTCTTT. Translated, it gives CASSLTGPNTEAFF.

The chain is built from TRBV15 and TRBJ2-7, with TRBD1 as a possible D gene (6 bases). This CDR3 comprises 15 residues. V was clipped by 0 bases and J by 1 base, with 10 bases between them. Germline CDR1 LNHNV, CDR2 YYDKDF (reference sequence). DNA of the CDR3: TGTGCCACCAGCAGAGATTACAGGGCTTCCTACGAGCAGTACTTC. Residues: CATSRDYRASYEQYF. Drawing the rest from reference TRBV15 and TRBJ2-7, the complete variable domain is DAMVIQNPRYQVTQFGKPVTLSCSQTLNHNVMYWYQQKSSQAPKLLFHYYDKDFNNEADTPDNFQSRRPNTSFCFLDIRSPGLGDTAMYLCATSRDYRASYEQYFGPGTRLTVT.

At least ten counts were recorded for this clonotype. The chain combines TRBV20-1 with TRBJ2-3; the D is unclear. The germline V gene encodes CDR1 DFQATT and CDR2 SNEGSKA (reference sequence). Trimming shortened V by 6 bases and J by 6 bases, and 13 bases separated the two germline ends. The CDR3 totals 12 residues. In DNA form, the CDR3 reads TGCAGTGCGGCAGCTACATTGGATACGCAGTATTTT. It translates to CSAAATLDTQYF.